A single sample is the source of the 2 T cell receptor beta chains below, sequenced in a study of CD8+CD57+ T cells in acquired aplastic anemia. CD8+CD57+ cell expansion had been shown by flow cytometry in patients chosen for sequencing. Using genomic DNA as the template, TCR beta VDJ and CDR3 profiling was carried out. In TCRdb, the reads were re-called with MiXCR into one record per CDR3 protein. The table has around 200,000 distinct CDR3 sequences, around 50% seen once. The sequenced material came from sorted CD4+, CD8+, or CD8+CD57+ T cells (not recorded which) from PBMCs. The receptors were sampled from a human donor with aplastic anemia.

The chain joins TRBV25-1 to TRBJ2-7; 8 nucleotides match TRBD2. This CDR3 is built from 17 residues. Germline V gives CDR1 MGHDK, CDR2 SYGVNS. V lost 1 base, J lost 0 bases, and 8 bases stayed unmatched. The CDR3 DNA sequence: TGTGCCAGCAGTGAATTTTCCGGGGGGGGGAGCTCCTACGAGCAGTACTTC. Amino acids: CASSEFSGGGSSYEQYF.

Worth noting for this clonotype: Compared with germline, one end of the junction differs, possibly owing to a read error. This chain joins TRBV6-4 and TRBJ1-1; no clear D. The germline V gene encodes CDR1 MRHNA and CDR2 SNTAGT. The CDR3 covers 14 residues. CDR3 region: CASTDTDKGTEAFF. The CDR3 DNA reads TGTGCCAGCACTGACACCGACAAAGGGACTGAAGCTTTCTTT.